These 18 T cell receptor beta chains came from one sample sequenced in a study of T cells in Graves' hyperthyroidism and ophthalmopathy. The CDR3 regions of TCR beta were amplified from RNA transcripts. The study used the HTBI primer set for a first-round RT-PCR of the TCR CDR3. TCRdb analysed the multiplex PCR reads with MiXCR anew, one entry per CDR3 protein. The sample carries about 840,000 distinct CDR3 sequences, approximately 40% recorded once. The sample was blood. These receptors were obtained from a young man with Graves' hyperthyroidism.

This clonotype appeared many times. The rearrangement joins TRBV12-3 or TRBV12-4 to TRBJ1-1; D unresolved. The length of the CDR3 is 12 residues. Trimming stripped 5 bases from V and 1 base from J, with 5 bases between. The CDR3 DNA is TGTGCCAGCAGTCACCCGAACACTGAAGCTTTCTTT. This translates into CASSHPNTEAFF.

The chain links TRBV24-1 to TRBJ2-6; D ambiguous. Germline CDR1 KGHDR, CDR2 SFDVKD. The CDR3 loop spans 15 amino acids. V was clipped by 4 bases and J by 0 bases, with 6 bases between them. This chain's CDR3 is CATSESRSGANVLTF. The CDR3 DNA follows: TGTGCCACCAGTGAATCTCGCTCTGGGGCCAACGTCCTGACTTTC.

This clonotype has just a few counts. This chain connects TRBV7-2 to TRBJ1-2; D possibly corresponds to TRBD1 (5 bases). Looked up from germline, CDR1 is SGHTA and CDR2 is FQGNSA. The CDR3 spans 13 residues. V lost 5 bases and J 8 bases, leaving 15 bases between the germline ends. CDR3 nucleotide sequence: TGTGCCAGCAGCCGAAGGGAGTGGGACGGCTACACCTTC. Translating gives CASSRREWDGYTF.

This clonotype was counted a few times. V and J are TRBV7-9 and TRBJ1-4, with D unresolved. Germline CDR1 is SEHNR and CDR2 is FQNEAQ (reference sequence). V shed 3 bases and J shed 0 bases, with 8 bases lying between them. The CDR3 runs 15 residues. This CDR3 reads CASSFSFTTNEKLFF. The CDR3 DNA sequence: TGTGCCAGCAGCTTTTCGTTCACAACTAATGAAAAACTGTTTTTT.

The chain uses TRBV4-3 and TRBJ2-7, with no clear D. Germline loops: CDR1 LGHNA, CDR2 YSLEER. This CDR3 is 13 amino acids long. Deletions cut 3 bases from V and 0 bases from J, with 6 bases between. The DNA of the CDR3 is TGCGCCAGCAGCCACGGCCTCTCCTACGAGCAGTACTTC. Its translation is CASSHGLSYEQYF.

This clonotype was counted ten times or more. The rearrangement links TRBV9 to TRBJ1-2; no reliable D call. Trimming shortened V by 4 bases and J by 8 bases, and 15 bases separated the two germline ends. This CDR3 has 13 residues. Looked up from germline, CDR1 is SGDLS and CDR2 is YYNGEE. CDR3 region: CASSRELGRGYTF. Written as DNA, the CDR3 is TGTGCCAGCAGCAGGGAACTTGGCCGGGGCTACACCTTC. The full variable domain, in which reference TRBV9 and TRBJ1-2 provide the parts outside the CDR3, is DSGVTQTPKHLITATGQRVTLRCSPRSGDLSVYWYQQSLDQGLQFLIQYYNGEERAKGNILERFSAQQFPDLHSELNLSSLELGDSALYFCASSRELGRGYTFGSGTRLTVV.

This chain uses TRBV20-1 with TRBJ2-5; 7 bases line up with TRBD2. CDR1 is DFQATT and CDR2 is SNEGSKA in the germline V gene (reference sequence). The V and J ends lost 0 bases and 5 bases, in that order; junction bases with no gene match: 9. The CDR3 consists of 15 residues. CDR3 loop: CSAREAGEMRETQYF. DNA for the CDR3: TGCAGTGCTAGAGAGGCGGGGGAGATGAGGGAGACCCAGTACTTC.

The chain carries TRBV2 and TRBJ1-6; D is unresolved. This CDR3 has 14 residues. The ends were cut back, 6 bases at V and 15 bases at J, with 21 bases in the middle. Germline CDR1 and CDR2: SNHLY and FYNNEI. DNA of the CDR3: TGTGCCAGCAGCCAAGAAGGGCCAGCAGGTGGCCTCCACTTT. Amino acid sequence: CASSQEGPAGGLHF.

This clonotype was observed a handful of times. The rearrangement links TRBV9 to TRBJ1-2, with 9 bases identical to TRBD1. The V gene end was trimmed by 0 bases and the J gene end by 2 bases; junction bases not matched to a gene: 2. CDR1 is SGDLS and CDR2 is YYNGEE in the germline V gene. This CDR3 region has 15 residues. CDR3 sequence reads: CASSVGTGVNYGYTF. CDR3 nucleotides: TGTGCCAGCAGCGTAGGGACAGGGGTCAACTATGGCTACACCTTC.

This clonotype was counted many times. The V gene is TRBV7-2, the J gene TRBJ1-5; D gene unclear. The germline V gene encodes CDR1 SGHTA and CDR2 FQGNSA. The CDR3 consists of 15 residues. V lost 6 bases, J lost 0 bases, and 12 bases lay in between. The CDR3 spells CASSPGRYSNQPQHF. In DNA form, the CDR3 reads TGTGCCAGCAGTCCCGGCAGATATAGCAATCAGCCCCAGCATTTT.

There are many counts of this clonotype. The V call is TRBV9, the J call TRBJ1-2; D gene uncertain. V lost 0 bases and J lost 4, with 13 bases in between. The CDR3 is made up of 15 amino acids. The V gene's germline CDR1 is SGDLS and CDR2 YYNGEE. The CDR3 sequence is CASSVEGQTLYGYTF. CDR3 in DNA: TGTGCCAGCAGCGTAGAGGGCCAGACCCTCTATGGCTACACCTTC. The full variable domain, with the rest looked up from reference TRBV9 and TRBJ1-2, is DSGVTQTPKHLITATGQRVTLRCSPRSGDLSVYWYQQSLDQGLQFLIQYYNGEERAKGNILERFSAQQFPDLHSELNLSSLELGDSALYFCASSVEGQTLYGYTFGSGTRLTVV.

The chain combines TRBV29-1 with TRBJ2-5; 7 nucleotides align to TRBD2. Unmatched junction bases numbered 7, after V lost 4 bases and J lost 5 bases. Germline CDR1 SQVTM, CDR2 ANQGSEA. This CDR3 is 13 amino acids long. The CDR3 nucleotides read TGCAGCGTTGCGCAGGGAGGGCCGGAGACCCAGTACTTC. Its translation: CSVAQGGPETQYF.

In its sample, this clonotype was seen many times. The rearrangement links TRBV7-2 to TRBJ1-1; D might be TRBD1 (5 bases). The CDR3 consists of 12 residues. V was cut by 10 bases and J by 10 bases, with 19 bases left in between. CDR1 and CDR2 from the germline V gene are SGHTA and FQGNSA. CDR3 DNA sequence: TGTGCCATCAAACAGGTCTACCTAGGAGCTTTCTTT. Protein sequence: CAIKQVYLGAFF.

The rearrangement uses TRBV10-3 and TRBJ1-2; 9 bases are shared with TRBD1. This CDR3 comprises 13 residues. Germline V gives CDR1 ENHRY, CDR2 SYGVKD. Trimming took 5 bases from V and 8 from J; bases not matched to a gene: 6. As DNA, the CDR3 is TGTGCCATCAGTAGGGCGACAGGGGGAGGCTACACCTTC. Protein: CAISRATGGGYTF.

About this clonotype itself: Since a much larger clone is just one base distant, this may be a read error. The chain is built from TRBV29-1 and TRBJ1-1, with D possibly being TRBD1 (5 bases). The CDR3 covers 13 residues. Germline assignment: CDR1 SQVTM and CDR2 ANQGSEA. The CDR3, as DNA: TGCAGCGTTGCCCGACAGTCCGGCACTGAAGCTTCCTTT. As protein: CSVARQSGTEASF.

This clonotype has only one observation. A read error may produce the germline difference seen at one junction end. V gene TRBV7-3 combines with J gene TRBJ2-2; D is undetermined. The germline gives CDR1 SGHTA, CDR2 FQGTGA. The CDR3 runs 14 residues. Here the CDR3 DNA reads TGTGCCAGCAGCTTAAAACGCGACACCGGGCAGCTGTTTTTT. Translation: CASSLKRDTGQLFF.

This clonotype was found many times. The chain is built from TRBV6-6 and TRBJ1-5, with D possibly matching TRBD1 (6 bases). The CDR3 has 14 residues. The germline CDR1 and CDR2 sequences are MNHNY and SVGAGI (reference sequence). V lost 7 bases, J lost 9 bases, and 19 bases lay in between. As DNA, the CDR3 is TGTGCCAGCACTTTGACAGGTCACGACGGGCCCCAGCATTTT. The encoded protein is CASTLTGHDGPQHF.

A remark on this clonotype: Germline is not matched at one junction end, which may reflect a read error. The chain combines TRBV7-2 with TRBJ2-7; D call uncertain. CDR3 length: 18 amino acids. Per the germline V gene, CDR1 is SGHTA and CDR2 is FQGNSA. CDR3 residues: CASSFSRSVAPNTYEQYF. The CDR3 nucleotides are TGCGCCAGCAGCTTTAGCAGGTCGGTGGCCCCTAATACGTACGAGCAGTACTTC.